The 21 T cell receptor beta chains listed next were all sequenced from one sample in a study of metastatic and nonmetastatic thyroid tumors. MiXCR reprocessed the PCR reads for TCRdb. Of approximately 90,000 clones listed, less than 10% are singletons. All patients were treatment-naive before thyroid surgery. The sequenced sample consisted of blood. The receptors originated from a female donor with papillary thyroid cancer or a benign thyroid nodule (not recorded which). Some clones in this sample may be carry-over from other donors' samples.

CDR3 loop: CASSAGGQLQETQYF. In nucleotides, the CDR3 is TGTGCCAGCTCCGCAGGGGGACAGCTCCAAGAGACCCAGTACTTC. The chain carries TRBV18 and TRBJ2-5, with 7 bases matching TRBD1. The germline V gene has CDR1 KGHSH and CDR2 LQKENI. CDR3 length: 15 amino acids. Germline trimming cut 6 bases from V and 1 base from J; bases unmatched to any gene: 8.

This clone was seen ten or more times. V is TRBV7-9 and J is TRBJ2-5; possibly TRBD2 for D (7 bases). Germline-derived CDR1 and CDR2 are SEHNR and FQNEAQ (reference sequence). Trimming stripped 8 bases from V and 5 bases from J, with 21 bases between. The CDR3 runs 15 residues. CDR3 DNA: TGTGCCAGCTCCCCCTGGGGGGGGGGCAGTGAGACCCAGTACTTC. Its protein is CASSPWGGGSETQYF.

This clone was seen ten or more times. The chain carries TRBV12-3 or TRBV12-4 and TRBJ2-7; the D gene could be TRBD1 or TRBD2 (5 bases each). The CDR3 runs 17 residues. Trimming stripped 0 bases from V and 0 bases from J, with 15 bases between. CDR3 amino acids: CASSLAGRDLSSYEQYF. The CDR3 DNA sequence: TGTGCCAGCAGTTTAGCGGGACGGGACCTTAGCTCCTACGAGCAGTACTTC.

This clone was seen at least ten times. In the same sample, other DNA sequences code for this CDR3. The gene calls are TRBV6-2 or TRBV6-3 and TRBJ1-1; no definite D call. The CDR3 contains 14 residues. Germline CDR1 and CDR2: MNHEY and SVGEGT. V gave up 0 bases and J gave up 1 base, with 6 bases separating them. CDR3 loop: CASSYSTRNTEAFF. DNA of the CDR3: TGTGCCAGCAGTTACTCAACCCGGAACACTGAAGCTTTCTTT.

This clone appeared many times. The rearrangement uses TRBV28 and TRBJ2-7; 11 nucleotides line up with TRBD2. With V trimmed by 10 bases and J by 4 bases, 12 bases remained unmatched. The CDR3 extends over 15 amino acids. Germline V gives CDR1 MDHEN, CDR2 SYDVKM. The CDR3 region is CATKTSGAAPYEQYF. The CDR3 DNA sequence: TGTGCCACCAAGACTAGCGGGGCTGCCCCATACGAGCAGTACTTC.

On this clone: Distinct nucleotide sequences in the sample also encode this CDR3. The CDR3 DNA reads as TGCAGTGCCACTCCGGAGGGGAGGCTGGAGACCCAGTACTTC. The encoded protein is CSATPEGRLETQYF. The rearrangement joins TRBV20-1 to TRBJ2-5; TRBD2 is a possible D gene (6 bases). Trimming removed 6 bases from V and 5 bases from J, with 19 bases in between. The CDR3 is 14 residues long. The V gene's germline CDR1 is DFQATT and CDR2 SNEGSKA (reference sequence).

Many counts were recorded for this clone. The gene calls are TRBV5-6 and TRBJ2-2; 7 nucleotides line up with TRBD1. Germline V gene data show CDR1 as SGHDT and CDR2 as YYEEEE. The CDR3 is 16 residues long. The junction had 12 bases not matched to a gene; V was cut back by 4 bases and J by 6 bases. The CDR3 DNA follows: TGTGCCAGCAGCCACCGGGACAGTTTCTTAGCCGGGGAGCTGTTTTTT. As protein: CASSHRDSFLAGELFF. The full variable domain, its missing parts supplied by reference TRBV5-6 and TRBJ2-2, is DAGVTQSPTHLIKTRGQQVTLRCSPKSGHDTVSWYQQALGQGPQFIFQYYEEEERQRGNFPDRFSGHQFPNYSSELNVNALLLGDSALYLCASSHRDSFLAGELFFGEGSRLTVL.

This clone was counted ten times or more. V gene TRBV28 combines with J gene TRBJ1-1, with D maybe TRBD1 (5 bases). Trimming removed 6 bases from V and 3 bases from J, with 14 bases in between. Looked up from germline, CDR1 is MDHEN and CDR2 is SYDVKM. The CDR3 loop spans 14 amino acids. The CDR3 protein is CASRYGTEDTEAFF. The CDR3 nucleotides read TGTGCCAGCAGATACGGGACCGAGGACACTGAAGCTTTCTTT.

The sample holds many counts of this clone. CDR3: CASSRQGNTGELFF. DNA for the CDR3: TGTGCCAGCAGCAGACAGGGGAACACCGGGGAGCTGTTTTTT. The J gene is TRBJ2-2, the V gene TRBV6-1; TRBD1 agrees at 7 bases. The CDR3 extends over 14 amino acids. Germline V gene data show CDR1 as MNHNS and CDR2 as SASEGT. J lost 1 base, V lost 6 bases, and 2 bases had no gene match.

With regard to this clone: This could be a read error, since a much larger clone is one nucleotide away. V and J are TRBV6-1 and TRBJ2-3, with 10 bases that match TRBD2. With V trimmed by 9 bases and J by 7 bases, 13 bases remained unmatched. CDR3 size: 15 residues. CDR1 is MNHNS and CDR2 is SASEGT in the germline V gene. This CDR3 reads CASKDSSGGVYTQYF. DNA for the CDR3: TGTGCCAGTAAAGACTCAAGCGGGGGGGTATATACGCAGTATTTT.

This clone was seen a handful of times. This chain uses TRBV7-6 with TRBJ2-7; 10 bases map to TRBD1. The germline gives CDR1 SGHVS, CDR2 FNYEAQ. The CDR3 loop spans 16 amino acids. Trimming cost V 3 bases and J 7 bases; bases outside gene matches: 12. In nucleotides, the CDR3 is TGTGCCAGCAGCTTGGGTCGGGGACAGGGGTATCAAGAGCAGTACTTC. Its protein product is CASSLGRGQGYQEQYF.

At least ten counts were recorded for this clone. The DNA of the CDR3 is TGCAGCGTTGAAGGAGACACCGACGAGCAGTACTTC. Translation gives CSVEGDTDEQYF. The chain combines TRBV29-1 with TRBJ2-7; D gene ambiguous. The ends were cut back, 1 base at V and 5 bases at J, with 9 bases in the middle. Germline V lookup: CDR1 SQVTM, CDR2 ANQGSEA. This CDR3 comprises 12 residues.

This clone was recorded at least ten times. The chain links TRBV6-4 to TRBJ2-7; D possibly corresponds to TRBD2 (5 bases). There are 14 residues in the CDR3. Looked up from germline, CDR1 is MRHNA and CDR2 is SNTAGT. V lost 3 bases and J lost 0, with 9 bases in between. The CDR3 reads CASSDLGSSYEQYF. The CDR3 nucleotides are TGTGCCAGCAGTGATTTAGGGAGCTCCTACGAGCAGTACTTC.

There are many counts of this clone. The chain has TRBV7-8 and TRBJ2-7; a possible D gene is TRBD1 (5 bases). The V end was cut by 6 bases, the J end by 3 bases, with 12 bases between. The CDR3 length is 13 residues. Germline V gene data show CDR1 as SGHVS and CDR2 as FQNEAQ. The DNA of the CDR3 is TGTGCCAGCAGTAGTAGGACACGCTACGAGCAGTACTTC. Encoded protein: CASSSRTRYEQYF.

This chain connects TRBV11-2 to TRBJ1-6, with D maybe TRBD1 (5 bases). Trimming pared 4 bases from V and 10 bases from J, leaving 17 bases between. CDR1 SGHAT and CDR2 FQNNGV come from the germline V gene. This CDR3 region has 15 residues. CDR3 residues: CASSSPRDFYSPLHF. CDR3 DNA: TGTGCCAGCAGCTCCCCCAGGGATTTTTACTCACCCCTCCACTTT.

This clone was observed many times. The rearrangement uses TRBV11-2 and TRBJ1-2; tentatively, D is TRBD1 (6 bases). CDR3 length: 16 amino acids. The germline V gene has CDR1 SGHAT and CDR2 FQNNGV. Trimming took off 5 bases at V and 2 bases at J, with 18 bases between the two ends. CDR3: CASSPRRGAQNYGYTF. The DNA for the CDR3 is TGTGCCAGCAGCCCCAGGCGGGGGGCGCAAAACTATGGCTACACCTTC.

The table lists this clone with many counts. Other nucleotide sequences from this sample produce the same CDR3. The CDR3 bases are TGTGCCAGCAGTGATAGTCAATTGGACACCGGGGAGCTGTTTTTT. It encodes CASSDSQLDTGELFF. The chain has TRBV2 and TRBJ2-2; D remains ambiguous. CDR3 length: 15 residues. The germline V gene has CDR1 SNHLY and CDR2 FYNNEI. Deletions cut 3 bases from V and 3 bases from J, with 11 bases between.

There are many counts of this clone. This chain links TRBV4-1 with TRBJ2-7, with 7 positions matching TRBD2. Germline V CDR1 and CDR2: MGHRA, YSYEKL. Unmatched junction bases numbered 2, after V lost 0 bases and J lost 0 bases. The CDR3 runs 15 residues. The CDR3 protein is CASSQEGGFSYEQYF. CDR3 DNA: TGCGCCAGCAGCCAAGAGGGGGGGTTCTCCTACGAGCAGTACTTC.

Judged by abundance, this clone is large (0.1 to 1%). The chain has TRBV2 and TRBJ2-7; D unresolved. Trimming cost V 3 bases and J 5 bases, with 2 bases left between them. The CDR3 contains 10 residues. The germline CDR1 and CDR2 sequences are SNHLY and FYNNEI. The CDR3 sequence: CASSDNEQYF. As DNA, the CDR3 is TGTGCCAGCAGTGATAACGAGCAGTACTTC. The full variable domain, completed using reference TRBV2 and TRBJ2-7, is EPEVTQTPSHQVTQMGQEVILRCVPISNHLYFYWYRQILGQKVEFLVSFYNNEISEKSEIFDDQFSVERPDGSNFTLKIRSTKLEDSAMYFCASSDNEQYFGPGTRLTVT.

At least ten counts were recorded for this clone. A much more abundant neighbour one base away suggests this may be a read error. Other nucleotide sequences in the sample specify the same CDR3. The chain uses TRBV6-5 and TRBJ2-3; tentatively, D is TRBD1 (9 bases). The CDR3 extends over 18 amino acids. V was trimmed by 5 bases and J by 6 bases, leaving 27 bases between them. Germline lookup yields CDR1 MNHEY and CDR2 SVGAGI. CDR3 region: CASSNRGLGLVGGDTQYF. For the CDR3, the DNA is TGTGCCAGCAGTAACAGGGGGCTGGGACTAGTGGGAGGCGATACGCAGTATTTT.

This clone was found many times. The rearrangement joins TRBV5-1 to TRBJ1-5; 7 bases agree with TRBD1. This CDR3 has 15 residues. The V segment lost 3 bases and the J segment 7 bases; nucleotides outside the gene matches: 10. Per the germline V gene, CDR1 is SGHRS and CDR2 is YFSETQ. CDR3: CASSYDSGGRQPQHF. The CDR3 nucleotides read TGCGCCAGCAGCTATGATTCAGGGGGAAGGCAGCCCCAGCATTTT.